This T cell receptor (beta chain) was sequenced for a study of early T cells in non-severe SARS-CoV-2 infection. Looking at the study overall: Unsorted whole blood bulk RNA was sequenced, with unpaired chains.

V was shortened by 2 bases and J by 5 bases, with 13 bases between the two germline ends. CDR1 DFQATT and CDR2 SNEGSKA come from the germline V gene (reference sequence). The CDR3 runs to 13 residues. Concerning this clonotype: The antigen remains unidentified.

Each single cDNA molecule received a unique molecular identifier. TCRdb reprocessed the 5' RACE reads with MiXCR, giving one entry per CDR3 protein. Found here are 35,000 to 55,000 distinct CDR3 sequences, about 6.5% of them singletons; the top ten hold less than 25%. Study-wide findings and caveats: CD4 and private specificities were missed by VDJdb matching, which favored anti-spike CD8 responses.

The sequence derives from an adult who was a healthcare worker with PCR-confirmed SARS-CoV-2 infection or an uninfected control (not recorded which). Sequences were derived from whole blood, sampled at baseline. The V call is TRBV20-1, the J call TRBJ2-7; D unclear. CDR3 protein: CSARPSYRNEQYF. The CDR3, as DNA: TGCAGTGCTAGACCCAGCTATAGGAACGAGCAGTACTTC.